These T cell receptor beta chains were read from a single sample in a study of technical replicates of blood from a handful of donors. Measured with immunoSEQ multiplex PCR; TCRdb has only the in-frame clones, and not every one. The table has over 55,000 clones, nearly 98% seen once; the top ten hold roughly 0.2%. The sample was T cells isolated from PBMCs. The receptors come from a human donor in good health. Each CDR3 is given with its conserved first and last residue. The D gene is left open where the match is weak. Clone size is stated in some rows and not others, as once, few, many or a class when expanded.

clone size	V gene	J gene	D gene	CDR3 DNA	CDR3 protein
-	TRBV5-1	TRBJ2-2	-	TGCGCCAGCCTCAATCTTCAGGGCGGGGAGCTGTTTTTT	CASLNLQGGELFF
-	TRBV7-8	TRBJ1-3	TRBD1	TGTGCCAGCAGCTTCCAGGTGACAGGGGCTCTCCTGTCGGGAAACACCATATATTTT	CASSFQVTGALLSGNTIYF
-	TRBV28	TRBJ2-5	TRBD2	TGTGCCAGCAGTAGCGGGGGGGAGGAGACCCAGTACTTC	CASSSGGEETQYF
-	TRBV29-1	TRBJ2-5	TRBD1	TGCAGCGTTAGGGACAGGTTACAAGAGACCCAGTACTTC	CSVRDRLQETQYF
-	TRBV12-1	TRBJ1-5	-	TGTGCCAGCAGCCCCCTCGGTATATATCGGCCCCAGCATTTT	CASSPLGIYRPQHF
once	TRBV4-1	TRBJ2-7	-	TGCGCCAGCAGCCATCTCGGGGGTAACTACGAGCAGTACTTC	CASSHLGGNYEQYF
-	TRBV6-5	TRBJ2-7	TRBD2	TGTGCCAGCAGTTACTCGTGGGGGGGCTACGAGCAGTACTTC	CASSYSWGGYEQYF
-	TRBV9	TRBJ1-2	TRBD1	TGTGCCAGCAGTCACACGACAGGGGGTAACTATGGCTACACCTTC	CASSHTTGGNYGYTF
-	TRBV7-3	TRBJ2-3	TRBD2	TGTGCCAGCAGCCTAGGCCCAGCGGGGGGCCAACAAGATACGCAGTATTTT	CASSLGPAGGQQDTQYF
-	TRBV4-1	TRBJ1-3	-	TGCGCCAGCAGCCAAGCCGTAGCCGGAAACACCATATATTTT	CASSQAVAGNTIYF